This T cell receptor (beta chain) was sequenced for a study of T cells in localized non-small cell lung cancer. The CDR3 spans 15 residues. V was trimmed by 4 bases and J by 3 bases, leaving 15 bases between them. Germline assignment: CDR1 SGHRS and CDR2 YFSETQ. The table came from immunoSEQ multiplex PCR; TCRdb's copy has only in-frame clones and leaves some out. This table has over 25,000 clones, approximately 86% appearing once. The chain links TRBV5-1 to TRBJ2-3; D not certain. The clonotype originates from a male donor aged 60 or older with stage I lung adenocarcinoma. The sample in question was peripheral blood, obtained before any cancer treatment. CDR3 DNA sequence: TGCGCCAGCAGCCGCCAAAAGGGTTCAACAGATACGCAGTATTTT. It codes for CASSRQKGSTDTQYF.